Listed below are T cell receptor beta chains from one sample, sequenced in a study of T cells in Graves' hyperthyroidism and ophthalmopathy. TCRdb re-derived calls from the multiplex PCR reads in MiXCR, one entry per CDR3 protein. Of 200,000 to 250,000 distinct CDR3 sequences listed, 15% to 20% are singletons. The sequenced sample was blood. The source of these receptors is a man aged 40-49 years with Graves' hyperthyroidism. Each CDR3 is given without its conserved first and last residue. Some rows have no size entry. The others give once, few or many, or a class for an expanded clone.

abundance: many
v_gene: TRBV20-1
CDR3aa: SARSGAGGETQY

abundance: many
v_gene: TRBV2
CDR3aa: ASRPGQNTEAF

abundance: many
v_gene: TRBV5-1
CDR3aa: ASSLAGEKNIQY

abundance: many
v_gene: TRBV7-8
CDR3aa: ASSLRLAAETQY

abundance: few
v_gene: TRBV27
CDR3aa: ASSAPGYQSYNEQF

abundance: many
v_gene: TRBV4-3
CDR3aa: ASSHLGLGLTGELF

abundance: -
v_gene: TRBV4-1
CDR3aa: ASSTRGTGNEKLF

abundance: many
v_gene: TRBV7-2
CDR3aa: ASSPRAAHYGYT

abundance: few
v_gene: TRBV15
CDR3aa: ATSRTRGATNEKLF

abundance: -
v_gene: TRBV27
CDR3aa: ASSITGGGTEAF

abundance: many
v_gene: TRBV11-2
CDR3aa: ASSSLPRNTGELF

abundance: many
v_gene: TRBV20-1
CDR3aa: SAGGRGGSSYEQY

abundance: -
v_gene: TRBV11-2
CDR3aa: ASSTRQGNYEQY

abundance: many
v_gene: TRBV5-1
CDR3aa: ASSDGTVKY

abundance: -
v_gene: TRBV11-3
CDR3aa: ASSLSGWGLVPQGSYNEQF

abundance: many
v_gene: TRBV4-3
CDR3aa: ASSQEWGQGQETQY

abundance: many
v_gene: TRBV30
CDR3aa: AWRGPARWGEQF

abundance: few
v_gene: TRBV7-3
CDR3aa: ASSPTPGKGGYT

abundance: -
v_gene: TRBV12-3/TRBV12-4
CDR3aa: ASSFVGGETQY

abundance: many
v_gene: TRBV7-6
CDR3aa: ASSLAASGGPHEQY

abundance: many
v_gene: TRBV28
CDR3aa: ASNSGTGLDEQY

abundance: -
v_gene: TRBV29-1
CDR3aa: SAPLGAGEYNEQF